Each of the 32 T cell receptor beta chains below was sequenced from the same sample in a study of shared clonotypes between healthy human individuals. Profiling relied on immunoSEQ multiplex PCR, and the TCRdb table lists in-frame clones only, not all of them. The sample contains roughly 2.2 million clones, approximately 93% of which appear only once. The specimen sequenced was naive CD4+ T cells from PBMCs. Sample subset: CD45RA+ positively selected. Every receptor here comes from a man aged 18-30 years in good health. Some clones in this sample may be carry-over from other donors' samples.

J is TRBJ2-7 and V is TRBV7-2; tentative D call: TRBD1 (10 bases). This CDR3 has 17 residues. The germline gives CDR1 SGHTA, CDR2 FQGNSA. V lost 4 bases and J lost 1, with 20 bases in between. CDR3 nucleotides: TGTGCCAGCAGCTATGCGGGGGGGACAGGGGCTTCCTACGAGCAGTACTTC. Its protein product is CASSYAGGTGASYEQYF.

The rearrangement links TRBV30 to TRBJ2-6; D not resolved. The CDR3 spans 16 residues. Germline V gene lookup returns CDR1 GTSNPN and CDR2 SVGIG (reference sequence). V was cut by 4 bases and J by 0 bases, with 13 bases left in between. The CDR3 DNA reads as TGTGCCTGGAACCCGGGCCGAAGCTCTGGGGCCAACGTCCTGACTTTC. It specifies CAWNPGRSSGANVLTF.

The V call is TRBV27, the J call TRBJ2-1; 12 bases align to TRBD2. V was pared by 5 bases and J by 1 base, with 12 bases of the junction left unmatched. The CDR3 sequence is 19 residues long. Germline CDR1 and CDR2: MNHEY and SMNVEV (reference sequence). The CDR3 here is CASSPPSSGRARSYNEQFF. For the CDR3, the DNA is TGTGCCAGCAGTCCACCGTCTAGCGGGAGGGCCCGTTCCTACAATGAGCAGTTCTTC.

This chain uses TRBV11-2 with TRBJ2-7; 12 bases are a match to TRBD1. The CDR3 runs to 16 residues. CDR1 and CDR2 from the germline V gene are SGHAT and FQNNGV. V lost 5 bases and J lost 4; bases outside the gene matches: 9. The DNA for the CDR3 is TGTGCCAGCAGCCCGATATTGGGACAGGGGGCGTACGAGCAGTACTTC. Its translation: CASSPILGQGAYEQYF.

DNA of the CDR3: TGTGCCAGCAGCTCGGCGGAGATTTATAGCAATCAGCCCCAGCATTTT. It specifies CASSSAEIYSNQPQHF. The chain joins TRBV7-8 to TRBJ1-5; D unresolved. The CDR3 is 16 residues long. Germline values: CDR1 SGHVS, CDR2 FQNEAQ. The ends were cut back, 4 bases at V and 0 bases at J, with 13 bases in the middle.

With regard to this clone: The same CDR3 arises from other DNA sequences in this sample as well. This chain links TRBV9 with TRBJ2-3, with TRBD2 identical over 12 bases. The CDR3 is made up of 17 amino acids. From germline, CDR1 is SGDLS and CDR2 YYNGEE. J lost 3 bases, V lost 0 bases, and 5 bases had no gene match. This CDR3 is CASSVASGRAGTDTQYF. Here the CDR3 DNA reads TGTGCCAGCAGCGTAGCTAGCGGGAGGGCCGGGACAGATACGCAGTATTTT.

This rearrangement joins TRBV29-1 to TRBJ1-1, with a possible D match to TRBD1 (5 bases). The CDR3 loop spans 12 amino acids. V lost 7 bases, J lost 11 bases, and 20 bases lay in between. Germline CDR1 reads SQVTM; CDR2 reads ANQGSEA. In DNA, the CDR3 is TGCAGCGGGGGTCGGAGAGGGGAAACCGCTTTCTTT. Translation: CSGGRRGETAFF.

The chain employs TRBV5-5 and TRBJ2-2; D is unresolved. This CDR3 has 18 residues. The V gene's germline CDR1 is SGHKS and CDR2 YYEKEE (reference sequence). V gave up 4 bases and J gave up 2 bases, with 21 bases separating them. The CDR3 bases are TGTGCCAGCAGCCCCTGGGTTCTCCAGGCCATAAACACCGGGGAGCTGTTTTTT. It codes for CASSPWVLQAINTGELFF.

CDR3 nucleotide sequence: TGCGCCAGCAGTGAGATTGGGACAGGGGCGCACTATGGCTACACCTTC. It yields the protein CASSEIGTGAHYGYTF. The chain uses TRBV10-1 and TRBJ1-2; 10 bases are a match to TRBD1. The CDR3 length is 16 residues. Trimming removed 2 bases from V and 3 bases from J; junction bases left unmatched: 6. The V gene's germline CDR1 is WNHNN and CDR2 SYGVQD (reference sequence).

This clone was counted a single time. Other nucleotide sequences in the sample specify the same CDR3. This chain links TRBV2 with TRBJ2-5; 7 bases fit TRBD1. Germline trimming cut 8 bases from V and 3 bases from J; bases unmatched to any gene: 0. CDR1 and CDR2 (germline): SNHLY, FYNNEI. The CDR3 sequence is 11 residues long. The CDR3 here is CASQGEETQYF. DNA of the CDR3: TGTGCCAGCCAGGGGGAAGAGACCCAGTACTTC. The complete variable domain, with remaining parts taken from reference TRBV2 and TRBJ2-5, reads EPEVTQTPSHQVTQMGQEVILRCVPISNHLYFYWYRQILGQKVEFLVSFYNNEISEKSEIFDDQFSVERPDGSNFTLKIRSTKLEDSAMYFCASQGEETQYFGPGTRLLVL.

V gene TRBV28 combines with J gene TRBJ2-7, with 13 bases lining up with TRBD2. The ends lost 10 bases at V and 2 bases at J; junction bases unmatched: 5. This CDR3 has 14 amino acids. Germline V gene data show CDR1 as MDHEN and CDR2 as SYDVKM. The CDR3 loop is CATGLAGLTYEQYF. Here the CDR3 DNA reads TGTGCCACGGGACTAGCGGGACTTACCTACGAGCAGTACTTC.

This chain uses TRBV14 with TRBJ2-2; D unclear. This CDR3 spans 14 amino acids. Germline V gene lookup returns CDR1 SGHDN and CDR2 FVKESK. Trimming took 1 base from V and 3 from J, leaving 6 bases between them. The CDR3 DNA is TGTGCCAGCAGCCAAGGCGCGTACACCGGGGAGCTGTTTTTT. Translating it yields CASSQGAYTGELFF.

The chain is built from TRBV7-9 and TRBJ2-3; D might be TRBD1 (5 bases). Germline V CDR1 and CDR2: SEHNR, FQNEAQ (reference sequence). This CDR3 is built from 14 residues. V was trimmed by 6 bases and J by 2 bases, leaving 12 bases between them. The DNA of the CDR3 is TGTGCCAGCAGGATTGACAGATACACAGATACGCAGTATTTT. Its translation: CASRIDRYTDTQYF.

The chain employs TRBV29-1 and TRBJ2-5; D may match TRBD1 or TRBD2 (5 bases each). The germline V gene encodes CDR1 SQVTM and CDR2 ANQGSEA. The CDR3 consists of 12 residues. V dropped 7 bases and J dropped 9 bases, with 18 bases sitting between them. The CDR3 loop reads CSAWGTGESQYF. CDR3 nucleotides: TGCAGCGCGTGGGGGACCGGGGAGTCCCAGTACTTC.

The chain employs TRBV9 and TRBJ2-5; TRBD2 matches 12 bases. Germline-derived CDR1 and CDR2 are SGDLS and YYNGEE. Trimming cost V 3 bases and J 6 bases; bases outside gene matches: 3. The CDR3 totals 14 residues. The CDR3: CASSATSGRQTQYF. The CDR3 DNA follows: TGTGCCAGCAGCGCGACTAGCGGGAGACAGACCCAGTACTTC.

In this sample, this clone turned up once. V and J are TRBV2 and TRBJ2-1, with TRBD2 identical over 7 bases. The CDR3 is 11 residues long. Germline lookup yields CDR1 SNHLY and CDR2 FYNNEI. With V trimmed by 7 bases and J by 10 bases, 4 bases remained unmatched. The CDR3 DNA is TGTGCCAGCATCGAAGCGGGGGAGCAGTTCTTC. The encoded protein is CASIEAGEQFF.

V usage is TRBV7-6 and J usage is TRBJ2-7; D possibly uses TRBD1 or TRBD2 (5 bases each). This CDR3 contains 16 residues. The V end was cut by 0 bases, the J end by 5 bases, with 17 bases between. CDR1 and CDR2 (germline): SGHVS, FNYEAQ. DNA of the CDR3: TGTGCCAGCAGCTTAGCGGGGGACGCTACTCCTAACGAGCAGTACTTC. This translates into CASSLAGDATPNEQYF.

In DNA form, the CDR3 reads TGTGCCAGCAGAGAGACAGGGACCTACGAGCAGTACTTC. As protein: CASRETGTYEQYF. The chain employs TRBV28 and TRBJ2-7; 7 bases align to TRBD1. CDR1 is MDHEN, CDR2 SYDVKM, per germline. This CDR3 contains 13 residues. V was clipped by 6 bases and J by 2 bases; unmatched bases: 4.

The V and J genes are TRBV10-1 and TRBJ1-5, with D uncertain. CDR3 length: 14 amino acids. With 4 bases removed from V and 5 bases from J, the gap between germline ends came to 12 bases. Germline V lookup: CDR1 WNHNN, CDR2 SYGVQD (reference sequence). CDR3 nucleotides: TGCGCCAGCAGTGTCGGTCAAGGCCATCAGCCCCAGCATTTT. This codes for CASSVGQGHQPQHF.

The chain employs TRBV10-3 and TRBJ2-7; tentatively, D is TRBD1 or TRBD2 (5 bases each). The CDR3 sequence is 16 residues long. Looked up from germline, CDR1 is ENHRY and CDR2 is SYGVKD. Trimming shortened V by 0 bases and J by 3 bases, and 15 bases separated the two germline ends. As DNA, the CDR3 is TGTGCCATCAGTGAGTCTGGCAGGGCGGGCAGCTACGAGCAGTACTTC. This translates into CAISESGRAGSYEQYF.

The chain has TRBV6-1 and TRBJ1-5; no firm D call. This CDR3 is 14 amino acids long. Trimming took 1 base from V and 9 from J, leaving 13 bases between them. Germline V gives CDR1 MNHNS, CDR2 SASEGT. DNA for the CDR3: TGTGCCAGCAGTGAAGGGAAGCTCTGGGGGCCCCAGCATTTT. Its translation is CASSEGKLWGPQHF.

This clone was seen a handful of times. The V and J genes are TRBV11-2 and TRBJ1-1; the D gene is possibly TRBD1 (5 bases). The CDR3 loop spans 14 amino acids. The V and J ends lost 3 bases and 3 bases respectively, with 11 bases between them. Germline assignment: CDR1 SGHAT and CDR2 FQNNGV. The CDR3 region is CASSFQRGDTEAFF. Written as DNA, the CDR3 is TGTGCCAGCAGCTTCCAAAGAGGGGACACTGAAGCTTTCTTT.

This clone has a single count. This rearrangement joins TRBV19 to TRBJ1-2; a possible D gene is TRBD1 (6 bases). Per the germline V gene, CDR1 is LNHDA and CDR2 is SQIVND (reference sequence). V was clipped by 2 bases and J by 7 bases, with 20 bases between them. This CDR3 is 16 amino acids long. The CDR3 coding sequence is TGTGCCAGTAGTATACAAGGGGGAGGACCAGCTCGTGGCTACACCTTC. Protein: CASSIQGGGPARGYTF.

This clone showed up just once. The chain is built from TRBV5-1 and TRBJ2-7, with 11 bases aligning to TRBD2. This CDR3 spans 15 amino acids. Germline trimming cut 2 bases from V and 4 bases from J; bases unmatched to any gene: 5. Per the germline V gene, CDR1 is SGHRS and CDR2 is YFSETQ. As DNA, the CDR3 is TGCGCCAGCAGCTTACAGACTAGCGGGACATACGAGCAGTACTTC. Protein sequence: CASSLQTSGTYEQYF.

The chain has TRBV6-4 and TRBJ2-2, with D possibly being TRBD1 (5 bases). Germline assignment: CDR1 MRHNA and CDR2 SNTAGT. The V end was cut by 0 bases, the J end by 3 bases, with 5 bases between. The CDR3 length is 14 residues. The CDR3 here is CASSDSGDTGELFF. The CDR3 region has the DNA TGTGCCAGCAGTGACTCAGGGGACACCGGGGAGCTGTTTTTT.

The chain is built from TRBV7-2 and TRBJ1-2, with D unclear. V lost 2 bases to trimming and J lost 4 bases, with 8 bases between them. Looked up from germline, CDR1 is SGHTA and CDR2 is FQGNSA. The CDR3 is 13 amino acids. As DNA, the CDR3 is TGTGCCAGCAGCTTACGACAAATCTATGGCTACACCTTC. It specifies CASSLRQIYGYTF. Complete variable domain (other parts from reference TRBV7-2 and TRBJ1-2): GAGVSQSPSNKVTEKGKDVELRCDPISGHTALYWYRQSLGQGLEFLIYFQGNSAPDKSGLPSDRFSAERTGGSVSTLTIQRTQQEDSAVYLCASSLRQIYGYTFGSGTRLTVV.

The chain recombines TRBV10-1 with TRBJ1-1; D remains ambiguous. V was trimmed by 2 bases and J by 0 bases, leaving 16 bases between them. The CDR3 sequence is 17 residues long. The V gene's germline CDR1 is WNHNN and CDR2 SYGVQD (reference sequence). The CDR3 DNA sequence: TGCGCCAGCAGTGAGCGGGCCCCGTCCGGGATGAACACTGAAGCTTTCTTT. It specifies CASSERAPSGMNTEAFF.

Points on this clone: Distinct nucleotide sequences in the sample also encode this CDR3. V is TRBV5-6 and J is TRBJ2-7; TRBD2 agrees at 10 bases. Germline CDR1 and CDR2: SGHDT and YYEEEE. The CDR3 has 15 residues. V lost 4 bases and J lost 1; bases outside the gene matches: 5. The CDR3 is CASSLRTSGSYEQYF. DNA for the CDR3: TGTGCCAGCAGCCTCCGGACTAGCGGATCCTACGAGCAGTACTTC.

The chain employs TRBV5-4 and TRBJ2-1, with D possibly being TRBD1 (6 bases). The CDR3 runs to 15 residues. Looked up from germline, CDR1 is SGHNT and CDR2 is YYREEE (reference sequence). Trimming took 1 base from V and 6 from J, leaving 14 bases between them. The CDR3 loop is CASSLQGPGINEQFF. The CDR3 nucleotides are TGTGCCAGCAGCTTGCAGGGGCCCGGCATCAATGAGCAGTTCTTC.

The J gene is TRBJ1-2, the V gene TRBV30, with 7 bases fitting TRBD1. The CDR3 totals 13 residues. Germline CDR1 and CDR2: GTSNPN and SVGIG (reference sequence). The ends lost 8 bases at V and 0 bases at J; junction bases unmatched: 6. The CDR3 here is CALRTGTNYGYTF. The DNA for the CDR3 is TGTGCCCTCCGGACAGGCACTAACTATGGCTACACCTTC.

The count of this clone is one. J is TRBJ1-1 and V is TRBV5-1, with a weak D call TRBD1 (5 bases). V lost 5 bases to trimming and J lost 2 bases, with 13 bases between them. This CDR3 has 14 amino acids. The germline V gene has CDR1 SGHRS and CDR2 YFSETQ. For the CDR3, the DNA is TGCGCCAGCAGTTCCGTGAGGGGCAACACTGAAGCTTTCTTT. Translated: CASSSVRGNTEAFF.

The V call is TRBV15, the J call TRBJ2-2; no definite D call. The CDR3 sequence is 16 residues long. V gave up 2 bases and J gave up 6 bases, with 16 bases separating them. Germline-derived CDR1 and CDR2 are LNHNV and YYDKDF (reference sequence). DNA of the CDR3: TGTGCCACCAGCAGACCACCAGGCTCAAGGCCCGGGGAGCTGTTTTTT. Its translation: CATSRPPGSRPGELFF.